The T cell receptor beta chain under discussion was sequenced for a study of cytomegalovirus exposure and HLA in healthy donors. Comments on this clone: What it binds is not known.

Study-wide points: DRB1 had the most TCR associations and HLA-C the fewest, a later analysis found, with rates varying by HLA locus. As a later analysis showed, a missense DCLRE1C variant was linked to trimming of TCR beta V- and J-genes. Using a false discovery rate of 0.05, a later analysis showed that some 16,000 TCR beta sequences were associated with HLA alleles.

CDR1 is SGHNT and CDR2 is YYREEE in the germline V gene (reference sequence). This CDR3 contains 14 residues. The V and J ends lost 0 bases and 2 bases respectively, with 9 bases between them. It was with 60 Vbeta and 13 Jbeta primers that the PCR ran. Measured with immunoSEQ multiplex PCR; TCRdb has only the in-frame clones, and not every one. The listing contains 130,000 to 150,000 clones. Material: PBMCs. The chain carries TRBV5-4 and TRBJ2-7; possible D gene TRBD2, 6 bases. This TCR was recovered from a male donor in good health and CMV-seronegative. The CDR3 DNA follows: TGTGCCAGCAGCTTGGGACTAGGAGCCTACGAGCAGTACTTC. Translated, it gives CASSLGLGAYEQYF.